This T cell receptor beta chain originates from a study of post-analysis software for immune sequencing data. Study at large: The cohort encompassed relapsing-remitting, secondary progressive and progressive-relapsing multiple sclerosis disease courses.

Unique molecular identifiers were built into the TCR beta cDNA libraries. TCRdb re-derived calls from the PCR reads in MiXCR, one entry per CDR3 protein. Here the sample spans roughly 700,000 distinct CDR3 sequences, less than 35% being singletons. Study-level findings and limits: Same-batch preparations were strongly co-clustered by F measure. About 5 TRBV segments occurring more often in patients than controls included TRBV5-6, TRBV5-1 and TRBV20-1. Controls showed significantly higher normalized Chao1 diversity than did multiple sclerosis patients.

This CDR3 contains 18 residues. V was clipped by 2 bases and J by 0 bases; unmatched bases: 3. The germline V gene has CDR1 SEHNR and CDR2 FQNEAQ (reference sequence). As for this clonotype: What it recognizes is unknown.

The chain combines TRBV7-9 with TRBJ2-4, with 14 nucleotides matching TRBD2. The receptor was derived from a girl between 10 and 17 years old with multiple sclerosis. The sample was blood. The CDR3 DNA sequence: TGTGCCAGCAGCTTAACGGGACTAGCGGGAGTAGCCAAAAACATTCAGTACTTC. Amino acids: CASSLTGLAGVAKNIQYF.